One sample yielded the 19 T cell receptor beta chains listed below, sequenced in a study of regulatory T cells in long-lasting Graves disease. According to the study, TCR beta libraries were built with iRepertoire HTBI primers and CDR3-region Arm-PCR. Using its own MiXCR run on the multiplex PCR reads, TCRdb lists one record per CDR3 protein. Among around 480,000 distinct CDR3 sequences, roughly 15% were seen once, and the ten largest hold 9% to 15%. This sample's time point: newly diagnosed GD, antithyroid drugs for less than 3 months. RNA extracted from PBMCs served as the sequencing template. These data were also reused for a study on T cells in Graves' hyperthyroidism and ophthalmopathy.

The starting material was peripheral blood mononuclear cells (PBMCs), obtained at new diagnosis, from a patient treated with antithyroid drugs. Receptors originate from a man aged 35 to 55 with Graves disease.

There are many counts of this clonotype. In DNA form, the CDR3 reads TGTGCCTGGAACCGGGACTTTTCCTACGAGCAGTACTTC. The encoded protein is CAWNRDFSYEQYF. This chain joins TRBV30 and TRBJ2-7, with D maybe TRBD2 (6 bases). V was pared by 4 bases and J by 1 base, with 11 bases between. The CDR3 runs 13 residues. Germline values: CDR1 GTSNPN, CDR2 SVGIG (reference sequence). Filled out from reference TRBV30 and TRBJ2-7, the complete variable domain reads SQTIHQWPATLVQPVGSPLSLECTVEGTSNPNLYWYRQAAGRGLQLLFYSVGIGQISSEVPQNLSASRPQDRQFILSSKKLLLSDSGFYLCAWNRDFSYEQYFGPGTRLTVT.

This clonotype was counted at least ten times. The rearrangement joins TRBV12-3 or TRBV12-4 to TRBJ2-7; 15 bases are a match to TRBD2. V trimming: 5 bases; J trimming: 6 bases; junction bases outside the gene matches: 5. The CDR3 consists of 15 residues. CDR3 sequence reads: CASSARGLAGGEQYF. DNA for the CDR3: TGTGCCAGCAGTGCAAGGGGACTAGCGGGAGGCGAGCAGTACTTC.

As regards this clonotype: This may be a read error, as it is one base from a much larger clone. The rearrangement joins TRBV28 to TRBJ2-5; 8 bases match TRBD1. This CDR3 is 16 amino acids long. CDR1 MDHEN and CDR2 SYDVKM come from the germline V gene. The CDR3 DNA is TGTGCCGGCAGTTCAGCCGGGACAGGTATTCAAGAGACCCAGTACTTC. It translates to CAGSSAGTGIQETQYF. Full variable domain (outside the CDR3, taken from reference TRBV28 and TRBJ2-5): DVKVTQSSRYLVKRTGEKVFLECVQDMDHENMFWYRQDPGLGLRLIYFSYDVKMKEKGDIPEGYSVSREKKERFSLILESASTNQTSMYLCAGSSAGTGIQETQYFGPGTRLLVL.

This clonotype appeared a few times. The chain links TRBV19 to TRBJ1-1; a possible D gene is TRBD1 (6 bases). Germline V gene sequence: CDR1 LNHDA, CDR2 SQIVND (reference sequence). V was pared by 5 bases and J by 3 bases, with 19 bases between. The CDR3 consists of 16 residues. In DNA, the CDR3 is TGTGCCAGTAGTCGACAGGAGACTTCATGGGACACTGAAGCTTTCTTT. This codes for CASSRQETSWDTEAFF.

Details on this clonotype: Given a much more abundant clone one base away, this may be a read error. The rearrangement uses TRBV12-5 and TRBJ2-3, with TRBD2 identical over 14 bases. The end of the DNA is better explained by TRBJ2-7, so the J call may be wrong. The CDR3 runs to 17 residues. Germline V gene data show CDR1 as LGHNT and CDR2 as FRNRAP. CDR3 bases: TGTGCTAGTGGTTTGGGCGGGACTAGCGGGAGAAGTGGTGAGCAGTACTTC. Translation gives CASGLGGTSGRSGEQYF.

This chain uses TRBV27 with TRBJ1-6; D unclear. Germline lookup yields CDR1 MNHEY and CDR2 SMNVEV (reference sequence). The CDR3 is 15 residues long. V dropped 6 bases and J dropped 1 base, with 10 bases sitting between them. The CDR3 spells CASRPVGSYNSPLHF. The DNA of the CDR3 is TGTGCCAGCAGGCCGGTAGGGTCCTATAATTCACCCCTCCACTTT.

Ten or more counts support this clonotype. This rearrangement joins TRBV11-2 to TRBJ2-1; D perhaps matches TRBD2 (6 bases). The V and J ends lost 4 bases and 10 bases respectively, with 17 bases between them. The germline V gene encodes CDR1 SGHAT and CDR2 FQNNGV. CDR3 length: 14 residues. The CDR3 region is CASSSSTRSGEQFF. The DNA for the CDR3 is TGTGCCAGCAGCTCCTCGACTAGGTCAGGCGAGCAGTTCTTC.

The table lists this clonotype with many counts. The rearrangement links TRBV28 to TRBJ1-2, with TRBD1 identical over 7 bases. The CDR3 runs 15 residues. The V and J ends lost 4 bases and 2 bases, in that order; junction bases with no gene match: 7. Germline V gene lookup returns CDR1 MDHEN and CDR2 SYDVKM. DNA of the CDR3: TGTGCCAGCAGTTCACCGGCAGGGGGAAACTATGGCTACACCTTC. The encoded protein is CASSSPAGGNYGYTF.

The J gene is TRBJ2-5, the V gene TRBV6-1; 13 bases are a match to TRBD2. CDR3 size: 16 residues. V lost 7 bases, J lost 2 bases, and 7 bases stayed unmatched. Germline loops: CDR1 MNHNS, CDR2 SASEGT. The CDR3 loop reads CASTPGTSGEQETQYF. In DNA, the CDR3 is TGTGCCAGCACTCCAGGGACTAGCGGGGAACAAGAGACCCAGTACTTC.

The table lists this clonotype with many counts. This chain joins TRBV7-9 and TRBJ2-3; TRBD1 agrees at 7 bases. The CDR3 is 15 amino acids. Germline V CDR1 and CDR2: SEHNR, FQNEAQ (reference sequence). V lost 5 bases to trimming and J lost 6 bases; unmatched junction nucleotides: 11. The CDR3 region has the DNA TGTGCCAGCAGCCCTTATCCGACAGGGTTGGATACGCAGTATTTT. Its translation is CASSPYPTGLDTQYF.

This clonotype was counted between two and nine times. The chain links TRBV13 to TRBJ1-2, with TRBD1 as a possible D gene (5 bases). The CDR3 loop spans 15 amino acids. The germline V gene encodes CDR1 PRHDT and CDR2 FYEKMQ (reference sequence). Between the trimmed V and J ends, which lost 0 bases and 0 bases, there was a span of 8 bases. CDR3 DNA sequence: TGTGCCAGCAGCTTAGGGACAGTAGCTAACTATGGCTACACCTTC. As protein: CASSLGTVANYGYTF.

The table lists this clonotype with many counts. V and J are TRBV9 and TRBJ1-1, with D unclear. The V gene's germline CDR1 is SGDLS and CDR2 YYNGEE. The ends were cut back, 0 bases at V and 1 base at J, with 10 bases in the middle. The CDR3 contains 15 residues. The CDR3 nucleotides are TGTGCCAGCAGCGTAGTGGTCGTCGGGAACACTGAAGCTTTCTTT. Encoded protein: CASSVVVVGNTEAFF.

This clonotype was found many times. The germline gene is not matched at one end of the junction; a read error may be the cause. The V gene is TRBV10-1, the J gene TRBJ2-3, with D uncertain. This CDR3 comprises 12 residues. Germline CDR1 reads WNHNN; CDR2 reads SYGVQD (reference sequence). CDR3 nucleotide sequence: TGCGCCAGCAGTGAGTCGAATATCGGCAGGAATTTT. It encodes CASSESNIGRNF.

This clonotype was recorded a few times. V is TRBV12-3 or TRBV12-4 and J is TRBJ2-3; D is ambiguous. This CDR3 contains 15 residues. The germline V and J ends were trimmed by 1 base and 8 bases, with 16 bases remaining between them. CDR3 nucleotides: TGTGCCAGCAGTTTAGGCCTCAAGACTGGTCTTACGCAGTATTTT. Translating it yields CASSLGLKTGLTQYF.

This clonotype came up once. The rearrangement links TRBV5-1 to TRBJ2-4, with D perhaps matching TRBD2 (5 bases). The CDR3 loop spans 14 amino acids. CDR1 is SGHRS, CDR2 YFSETQ, per germline. The V gene lost 0 bases and the J gene lost 6 bases, with 10 bases spanning the gap. Here the CDR3 DNA reads TGCGCCAGCAGCTTGGGGGGAGAAGTAAACATTCAGTACTTC. The encoded protein is CASSLGGEVNIQYF.

This rearrangement joins TRBV28 to TRBJ2-6; D is undetermined. Germline V lookup: CDR1 MDHEN, CDR2 SYDVKM. V was shortened by 7 bases and J by 10 bases, with 17 bases between the two germline ends. CDR3 length: 14 amino acids. The DNA for the CDR3 is TGTGCCAGCAAGATACGGCTATCCCCTAACGTCCTGACTTTC. Translating it yields CASKIRLSPNVLTF.

This clonotype was recorded many times. The chain uses TRBV20-1 and TRBJ1-1; TRBD1 agrees at 9 bases. J lost 5 bases, V lost 0 bases, and 10 bases had no gene match. CDR1 is DFQATT, CDR2 SNEGSKA, per germline (reference sequence). CDR3 length: 16 amino acids. CDR3: CSARDRDRVGGTEAFF. The CDR3 nucleotides are TGCAGTGCTAGAGACCGGGACAGGGTAGGAGGGACTGAAGCTTTCTTT.

This clonotype was observed once. This rearrangement joins TRBV27 to TRBJ2-7; TRBD2 is a possible D gene (5 bases). Trimming shortened V by 2 bases and J by 6 bases, and 8 bases separated the two germline ends. CDR1 is MNHEY and CDR2 is SMNVEV in the germline V gene (reference sequence). The CDR3 is 12 residues long. Written as DNA, the CDR3 is TGTGCCAGCAGTTTAAATCGGGGCGAGCAGTACTTC. It codes for CASSLNRGEQYF.

The rearrangement uses TRBV5-1 and TRBJ1-2, with a tentative D call TRBD1 (6 bases). Germline CDR1 is SGHRS and CDR2 is YFSETQ. The CDR3 covers 18 residues. Trimming shortened V by 4 bases and J by 0 bases, and 22 bases separated the two germline ends. This chain's CDR3 is CASSRKTGTKNSNYGYTF. CDR3 coding DNA: TGCGCCAGCAGCCGAAAGACCGGGACAAAAAATTCTAACTATGGCTACACCTTC.